This T cell receptor (beta chain) was profiled in a study of neurological immune-mediated disorders. About the study: Of the approximately 34 patients who had multiple sclerosis, approximately 31 had the relapsing-remitting form and 3 had the secondary progressive form.

Germline CDR1 and CDR2: DFQATT and SNEGSKA (reference sequence). The CDR3 sequence is 15 residues long. V lost 0 bases to trimming and J lost 4 bases, with 13 bases between them. There are many counts of this clonotype. TCRdb analysed the 5' RACE reads with MiXCR anew, one entry per CDR3 protein. This sample has about 70,000 distinct CDR3 sequences; 2.5% to 4% occur once, and the top ten carry roughly 5%. The rearrangement uses TRBV20-1 and TRBJ1-3; D is possibly TRBD1 (5 bases). What was sequenced was PBMCs. This TCR was sampled from a woman aged 50 to 60 with multiple sclerosis. CDR3 DNA sequence: TGCAGTGCTAGAGACCGGTGGGGGTCCGGAAACACCATATATTTT. This translates into CSARDRWGSGNTIYF.